This entry lists 19 T cell receptor beta chains sequenced from one sample in a study of blood T cell repertoires in COVID-19. The repertoire was sequenced with immunoSEQ multiplex PCR; TCRdb's copy has only in-frame clones and lacks some. This sample has fewer than 15,000 clones, with 90% found just once. Sequenced material: peripheral blood. These receptors were collected from a human donor with active COVID-19. The donor label of this sample is uncertain.

V usage is TRBV29-1 and J usage is TRBJ2-1, with D perhaps TRBD2 (5 bases). Germline CDR1 and CDR2: SQVTM and ANQGSEA. The CDR3 runs to 12 residues. Trimming cost V 7 bases and J 7 bases, with 14 bases left between them. CDR3 residues: CSGLREVNEQFF. CDR3 coding DNA: TGCAGCGGCTTACGGGAAGTAAATGAGCAGTTCTTC.

The J gene is TRBJ2-2, the V gene TRBV28, with TRBD1 matching 7 bases. V shed 3 bases, J shed 6 bases, and the junction held 10 bases outside the gene matches. This CDR3 is 16 amino acids long. CDR1 MDHEN and CDR2 SYDVKM come from the germline V gene. CDR3 sequence: CASSFRAPTGPGELFF. The CDR3 DNA is TGTGCCAGCAGTTTTCGGGCTCCGACAGGGCCCGGGGAGCTGTTTTTT.

The rearrangement links TRBV7-8 to TRBJ1-1; possible D gene TRBD1, 6 bases. This CDR3 spans 15 amino acids. Germline CDR1 and CDR2: SGHVS and FQNEAQ. Trimming left V 4 bases short and J 4 bases short, with 16 bases between. Written as DNA, the CDR3 is TGTGCCAGCAGCTCTTACAGGGTTGGTGCCACTGAAGCTTTCTTT. This encodes CASSSYRVGATEAFF.

In this sample, this clone turned up once. The J gene is TRBJ1-5, the V gene TRBV6-6, with 8 bases aligning to TRBD1. Per germline, CDR1 MNHNY and CDR2 SVGAGI (reference sequence). V trimming: 6 bases; J trimming: 5 bases; junction bases outside the gene matches: 6. The CDR3 spans 14 residues. The CDR3 is CASRTPGGHQPQHF. The CDR3 nucleotides read TGTGCCAGCAGAACTCCAGGGGGCCATCAGCCCCAGCATTTT.

A single count supports this clone. V is TRBV29-1 and J is TRBJ2-3; D may be TRBD1 (5 bases). V was pared by 6 bases and J by 0 bases, with 10 bases between. This CDR3 is 13 amino acids long. Germline V gene sequence: CDR1 SQVTM, CDR2 ANQGSEA. CDR3 protein: CSVQGLSTDTQYF. In DNA, the CDR3 is TGCAGCGTCCAGGGTCTGAGCACAGATACGCAGTATTTT.

Here the CDR3 reads CASKKGAVTEAFF. In DNA, the CDR3 is TGTGCCAGTAAGAAGGGGGCCGTCACTGAAGCTTTCTTT. This chain links TRBV19 with TRBJ1-1; 7 bases are shared with TRBD1. Trimming cost V 7 bases and J 4 bases; bases outside gene matches: 6. The CDR3 runs 13 residues. The V gene's germline CDR1 is LNHDA and CDR2 SQIVND (reference sequence).

The chain uses TRBV7-3 and TRBJ2-7; D perhaps matches TRBD1 (6 bases). Germline V gene data show CDR1 as SGHTA and CDR2 as FQGTGA. The CDR3 is 12 residues long. V was cut by 3 bases and J by 3 bases, with 6 bases left in between. CDR3 amino acids: CASSFRGYEQYF. The CDR3 nucleotides are TGTGCCAGCAGCTTCAGGGGCTACGAGCAGTACTTC.

This clone was observed a single time. This chain joins TRBV5-1 and TRBJ2-2; TRBD2 aligns across 8 bases. V was clipped by 5 bases and J by 1 base; unmatched bases: 4. Germline V lookup: CDR1 SGHRS, CDR2 YFSETQ. This CDR3 spans 15 amino acids. This chain's CDR3 is CASSLRGVNTGELFF. The CDR3 DNA reads TGCGCCAGCAGTTTGCGGGGGGTGAACACCGGGGAGCTGTTTTTT.

The gene calls are TRBV7-8 and TRBJ1-1; D is perhaps TRBD1 (6 bases). This CDR3 has 15 amino acids. V lost 1 base and J 1 base, leaving 10 bases between the germline ends. CDR1 is SGHVS, CDR2 FQNEAQ, per germline. Here the CDR3 reads CASSLGGRGNTEAFF. CDR3 DNA: TGTGCCAGCAGCTTAGGGGGCAGGGGGAACACTGAAGCTTTCTTT. Variable domain in full (rest from reference TRBV7-8 and TRBJ1-1): GAGVSQSPRYKVAKRGQDVALRCDPISGHVSLFWYQQALGQGPEFLTYFQNEAQLDKSGLPSDRFFAERPEGSVSTLKIQRTQQEDSAVYLCASSLGGRGNTEAFFGQGTRLTVV.

The V call is TRBV5-6, the J call TRBJ2-1, with TRBD1 identical over 11 bases. Germline loops: CDR1 SGHDT, CDR2 YYEEEE. The V gene end was trimmed by 3 bases and the J gene end by 8 bases; junction bases not matched to a gene: 13. This CDR3 is built from 17 residues. CDR3 amino acids: CASSSAPGTGGSYEQFF. CDR3 sequence (DNA): TGTGCCAGCAGCTCAGCCCCCGGGACAGGGGGTAGCTATGAGCAGTTCTTC.

The V gene is TRBV2, the J gene TRBJ2-4; no firm D call. The CDR3 extends over 16 amino acids. Germline loops: CDR1 SNHLY, CDR2 FYNNEI. Trimming left V 5 bases short and J 0 bases short, with 14 bases between. CDR3 amino acids: CASSLTAYLAKNIQYF. The CDR3 DNA reads as TGTGCCAGCAGTTTGACTGCTTACTTAGCCAAAAACATTCAGTACTTC.

V gene TRBV7-2 combines with J gene TRBJ2-3, with 8 positions matching TRBD2. The trim removed 4 bases at V and 0 bases at J, leaving 6 bases unmatched. Germline-derived CDR1 and CDR2 are SGHTA and FQGNSA. This CDR3 is built from 16 residues. The CDR3 reads CASSSRLAGSTDTQYF. CDR3 nucleotide sequence: TGTGCCAGCAGCTCCCGTCTAGCGGGTAGCACAGATACGCAGTATTTT.

This clone has just a few counts. For the CDR3, the DNA is TGTGCCAGCAGCTCGGGACTAGCGGGGGAAGTGCAGTACTTC. Protein sequence: CASSSGLAGEVQYF. The chain carries TRBV7-3 and TRBJ2-7, with TRBD2 identical over 14 bases. Losses at the gene ends were 4 bases for V and 9 bases for J; bases not matched to a gene: 5. Germline values: CDR1 SGHTA, CDR2 FQGTGA. The CDR3 totals 14 residues.

The chain couples TRBV2 to TRBJ2-7; D not resolved. Between the trimmed V and J ends, which lost 6 bases and 3 bases, there was a span of 6 bases. There are 11 residues in the CDR3. CDR1 and CDR2 (germline): SNHLY, FYNNEI. CDR3 in amino acids: CASRQIYEQYF. The CDR3 coding sequence is TGTGCCAGCAGGCAGATCTACGAGCAGTACTTC. Full variable domain (outside the CDR3, taken from reference TRBV2 and TRBJ2-7): EPEVTQTPSHQVTQMGQEVILRCVPISNHLYFYWYRQILGQKVEFLVSFYNNEISEKSEIFDDQFSVERPDGSNFTLKIRSTKLEDSAMYFCASRQIYEQYFGPGTRLTVT.

This clone has a single count. This chain joins TRBV5-7 and TRBJ2-7, with 8 bases that match TRBD1. TRBV5-7 is assigned to the ORF class and has an uncertain function. This CDR3 comprises 14 residues. V was pared by 0 bases and J by 5 bases, with 4 bases of the junction left unmatched. CDR3 protein: CASSLDGQGDEQYF. The CDR3 coding sequence is TGTGCCAGCAGCTTGGATGGACAGGGCGACGAGCAGTACTTC.

The chain's CDR3 is CASSLAVGTSPTGELFF. In nucleotides, the CDR3 is TGCGCCAGCAGCTTGGCCGTCGGGACTAGCCCCACCGGGGAGCTGTTTTTT. The chain has TRBV5-1 and TRBJ2-2, with 9 nucleotides matching TRBD2. V lost 0 bases and J lost 4; bases outside the gene matches: 7. The length of the CDR3 is 17 residues. CDR1 SGHRS and CDR2 YFSETQ come from the germline V gene.

The rearrangement joins TRBV6-5 to TRBJ1-4; no definite D call. This CDR3 spans 15 amino acids. Germline V gene lookup returns CDR1 MNHEY and CDR2 SVGAGI. Trimming removed 0 bases at V and 7 bases at J, with 12 bases between. CDR3 amino acids: CASSYSWGGSEKLFF. CDR3 in DNA: TGTGCCAGCAGTTACTCGTGGGGAGGTAGTGAAAAACTGTTTTTT.

The rearrangement uses TRBV7-2 and TRBJ1-2; 9 bases map to TRBD1. The CDR3 spans 18 residues. V was clipped by 5 bases and J by 0 bases; unmatched bases: 13. Germline lookup yields CDR1 SGHTA and CDR2 FQGNSA. Written as DNA, the CDR3 is TGTGCCAGCAGCCTTTATACCTCGGGGGACAGGGCTAACTATGGCTACACCTTC. It encodes CASSLYTSGDRANYGYTF. The whole variable domain, filled in from reference TRBV7-2 and TRBJ1-2, reads GAGVSQSPSNKVTEKGKDVELRCDPISGHTALYWYRQSLGQGLEFLIYFQGNSAPDKSGLPSDRFSAERTGGSVSTLTIQRTQQEDSAVYLCASSLYTSGDRANYGYTFGSGTRLTVV.

The chain recombines TRBV23-1 with TRBJ1-1; 8 positions match TRBD1. TRBV23-1 is an ORF; its function is uncertain. The CDR3 length is 17 residues. The V gene end was trimmed by 4 bases and the J gene end by 4 bases; junction bases not matched to a gene: 14. In nucleotides, the CDR3 is TGCGCCAGCAGTCCATACACGAGGACAGGGAGGTCCACTGAAGCTTTCTTT. This sequence encodes CASSPYTRTGRSTEAFF.